This TCR beta chain was found in a study of T cells in Graves' hyperthyroidism and ophthalmopathy. V was pared by 1 base and J by 3 bases, with 4 bases of the junction left unmatched. The CDR3 runs 15 residues. Germline V CDR1 and CDR2: SGHTA, FQGNSA. It was RNA transcripts that yielded the amplified TCR beta CDR3 regions. With the HTBI primer set, the TCR CDR3 went through a first round of RT-PCR. MiXCR was run by TCRdb on the multiplex PCR reads, yielding one entry per CDR3 protein. The data contain roughly 570,000 distinct CDR3 sequences, roughly 50% of them singletons. Overall study results and limits: A 13 V-J model separated ophthalmopathy from stable hyperthyroidism. A median approximately 6.8 months before onset, the model predicted ophthalmopathy.

As to this clonotype: Antigen: not known.

Sequencing used peripheral blood or thyroid tissue (not recorded which). This sequence originates from an adult woman with Graves' disease, either hyperthyroidism or ophthalmopathy (not recorded which). The chain carries TRBV7-2 and TRBJ2-3, with TRBD2 matching 7 bases. CDR3 nucleotide sequence: TGTGCCAGCAGCTTAGTCGGGGGGATTACAGATACGCAGTATTTT. Translating it yields CASSLVGGITDTQYF.